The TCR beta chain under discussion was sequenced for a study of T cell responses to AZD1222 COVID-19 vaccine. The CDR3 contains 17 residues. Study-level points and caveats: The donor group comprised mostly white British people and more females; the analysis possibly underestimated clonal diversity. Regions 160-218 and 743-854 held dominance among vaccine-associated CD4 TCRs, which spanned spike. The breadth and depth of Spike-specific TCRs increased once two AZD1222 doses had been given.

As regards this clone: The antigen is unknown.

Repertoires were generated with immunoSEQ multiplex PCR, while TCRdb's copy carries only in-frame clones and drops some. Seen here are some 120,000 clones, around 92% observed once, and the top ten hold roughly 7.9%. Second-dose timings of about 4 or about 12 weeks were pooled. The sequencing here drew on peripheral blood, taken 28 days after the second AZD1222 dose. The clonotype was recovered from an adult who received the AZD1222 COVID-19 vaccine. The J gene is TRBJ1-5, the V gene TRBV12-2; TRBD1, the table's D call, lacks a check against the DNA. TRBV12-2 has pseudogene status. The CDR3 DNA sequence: TGTGCAAGTCGCTTATTGCGACAGGGTCGGAGAGAACAGCCCCAGCATTTT. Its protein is CASRLLRQGRREQPQHF.